This T cell receptor beta chain was profiled in a study of blood T cell repertoires in COVID-19. Study information: Both acute and convalescent COVID-19 samples were obtained from the United States, Italy and Spain. PBMCs, B-cell-depleted T cells, or T cells were the source of the cDNA or gDNA that made up the material.

How the authors handled the data: Amplifying reference gene primers gave estimates of nucleated cell counts. TCRdb's table, derived via immunoSEQ multiplex PCR, lists solely in-frame clones and lacks some. V, J and clone size were drawn from that table, and D and trimming were deduced from the DNA. This sample has roughly 180,000 clones, with 84% found just once. V lost 11 bases to trimming and J lost 1 base, with 10 bases between them. Per germline, CDR1 KGHSH and CDR2 LQKENI. This CDR3 is 12 amino acids long. Sequences were obtained from peripheral blood. This clonotype was obtained from a man in his forties who had recovered from COVID-19. J is TRBJ2-3 and V is TRBV18; no reliable D call. CDR3 bases: TGTGCCGGCGAGCAGGGCACAGATACGCAGTATTTT. Protein product: CAGEQGTDTQYF.